The rows below give T cell receptor beta chains drawn from one sample of a study of brain metastases from non-small cell lung cancer. This table comes from immunoSEQ multiplex PCR, and its TCRdb copy is limited to in-frame clones, with some not included. The sample contains about 2,600 clones, more than 75% of which appear only once. Sequenced: tumor-adjacent normal tissue. The receptors come from a donor older than 35 with non-small cell lung cancer. Each CDR3 is given with its conserved first and last residue. A D gene is named only where the DNA matches it firmly. For some rows the clone size is stated as once, few or many, or as a class when expanded; others skip it.

j_gene,v_gene,d_gene,abundance,CDR3nt,CDR3aa
TRBJ2-3,TRBV7-2,NA,NA,TGTGCCAGCAGCCCGGGGGTCTCCCGCACAGATACGCAGTATTTT,CASSPGVSRTDTQYF
TRBJ2-3,TRBV6-5,NA,NA,TGTGCCAACGCGGGGGCGGTGTTCACAGATACGCAGTATTTT,CANAGAVFTDTQYF
TRBJ2-2,TRBV12-2,NA,NA,TGTGCAAGTCGCTTAGTTGATACAGGGGGCAACACCGGGGAGCTGTTTTTT,CASRLVDTGGNTGELFF
TRBJ1-1,TRBV6-5,TRBD1,NA,TGTGCCACCTTGGACAGGGAAGAGCCTGAAGCTTTCTTT,CATLDREEPEAFF
TRBJ2-2,TRBV20-1,NA,NA,TGCAGTGCTAGTTACGGAATCACCGGGGAGCTGTTTTTT,CSASYGITGELFF
TRBJ1-6,TRBV20-1,NA,NA,TGCAGTGCTAGTACTGGGGGCGATTCACCCCTCCACTTT,CSASTGGDSPLHF
TRBJ1-6,TRBV3-1/TRBV3-2,NA,NA,TGTGCCAGCAGCCGCCCTGGGGACACCTACTATAATTCACCCCTCTACTTT,CASSRPGDTYYNSPLYF
TRBJ2-3,TRBV5-8,NA,few,TGTGCCAGCAGCTTGGTAGCAGGGGGCACAGATACGCAGTATTTT,CASSLVAGGTDTQYF
TRBJ1-4,TRBV6-5,NA,NA,TGTGCCAGCAGGGGGTGGGAAGATTATGAAAAACTGTTTTTT,CASRGWEDYEKLFF
TRBJ2-7,TRBV3-1/TRBV3-2,TRBD1,NA,TGTGCCAGCAGCCGACAGGGATTTGAAAACGAGCAGTACTTC,CASSRQGFENEQYF
TRBJ2-2,TRBV19,NA,NA,TGTGCCAGTACCCCTAAGGGGGGGGCGGTCACCGGGGAGCTGTTTTTT,CASTPKGGAVTGELFF
TRBJ2-3,TRBV6-4,NA,NA,TGTGCCAGCAGTGACGGCCTAGCCGCAGATACGCAGTATTTT,CASSDGLAADTQYF
TRBJ1-2,TRBV18,NA,once,TGTGCCAGCTCTCTTAGACAGGAAATAGATGGCTACACCTTC,CASSLRQEIDGYTF
TRBJ1-2,TRBV5-6,NA,once,TGTGCCAGCAGCTTGGGGGACATCTATGGCTACACCTTC,CASSLGDIYGYTF
TRBJ2-2,TRBV18,NA,NA,TGTACCAGCTCTCCCAAGGAAGTGGTGACGGCCACCGGGGAGCTGTTTTTT,CTSSPKEVVTATGELFF
TRBJ1-5,TRBV28,NA,NA,TGTGCCAGCAACCTTAGAGGACAGCCCCAGCATTTT,CASNLRGQPQHF
TRBJ2-5,TRBV29-1,NA,NA,TGCAGCGTAGGGGGGGAAGAGACCCAGTACTTC,CSVGGEETQYF
TRBJ2-3,TRBV19,NA,once,TGTGCCAATAGTCTCCGAACAGATACGCAGTATTTT,CANSLRTDTQYF
TRBJ1-2,TRBV6-5,NA,NA,TGTGCCAGCAGTTACTCGACCCGCGGGAATGGCTACACCTTC,CASSYSTRGNGYTF
TRBJ2-5,TRBV20-1,NA,NA,TGCAGTGCTAGTCGCAAGCTCGGAGAGACCCAGTACTTC,CSASRKLGETQYF
TRBJ1-1,TRBV4-1,NA,few,TGCGCCAGCAGCCAATGGGAGGCGAACACTGAAGCTTTCTTT,CASSQWEANTEAFF
TRBJ2-3,TRBV9,TRBD2,NA,TGTGCCAGCAGCCTTAGCGGGGGCACAGATACGCAGTATTTT,CASSLSGGTDTQYF
TRBJ1-2,TRBV6-2/TRBV6-3,TRBD1,NA,TGTGCCAGCAGTTTTCTAGGACAGGGGGCTGGCTACACCTTC,CASSFLGQGAGYTF
TRBJ1-5,TRBV4-1,NA,NA,TGCGCCAGCAGCCAACTGGGCGGGGGCAATCAGCCCCAGCATTTT,CASSQLGGGNQPQHF
TRBJ2-5,TRBV5-6,NA,few,TGTGCCAGCTTAGGGGGGGCCCGGGAGACCCAGTACTTC,CASLGGARETQYF
TRBJ1-1,TRBV5-1,NA,NA,TGCGCCAGCAACAAGGACAGCGGGTGGGGTGAAGCTTTCTTT,CASNKDSGWGEAFF
TRBJ2-7,TRBV18,NA,NA,TGTGCCAGCTCACCGACTTTGGGGGAGCAGTATTTC,CASSPTLGEQYF
TRBJ2-7,TRBV6-6,NA,NA,TGTGCCAGCAGTTTAAACCGGGGCGGTCAGCAGTACTTC,CASSLNRGGQQYF
TRBJ1-2,TRBV7-9,NA,once,TGTGCCAGCAGCTTTACAGACTATGGCTACACCTTC,CASSFTDYGYTF
TRBJ2-5,TRBV5-1,TRBD2,NA,TGCGCCAGCAGCACAACAGGGACTAGCGGGGGCCCCCAGGAGACCCAGTACTTC,CASSTTGTSGGPQETQYF
TRBJ1-3,TRBV4-1,NA,once,TGCGTCAGCAGCCTCTTACCGGGTACAGTCTCTGGAAACACCATATATTTT,CVSSLLPGTVSGNTIYF
TRBJ1-6,TRBV6-5,NA,NA,TGTGCCAGCAGTCTAGATATGGACTCACCCCTCCACTTT,CASSLDMDSPLHF
TRBJ2-7,TRBV2,NA,NA,TGTGCCAGCAGTGAGGGGGGCTACGAGCAGTATTTC,CASSEGGYEQYF
TRBJ2-5,TRBV6-5,NA,NA,TGTGCCAGCAGCCCGAGGCCGGGGGCCGGGACCCAGTACTTC,CASSPRPGAGTQYF
TRBJ1-5,TRBV10-3,TRBD1,NA,TGTGCCATCGGAGGGGGCTGGGAGCCCCAGCATTTT,CAIGGGWEPQHF
TRBJ1-2,TRBV5-1,NA,NA,TGCGCCAGCAGCTCGACATTGAACGACTATGGCTACACCTTC,CASSSTLNDYGYTF
TRBJ2-4,TRBV7-2,TRBD2,NA,TGTGCCAGCAGCTTAGTGGGGCCACTAGCGGGGGGATCCAAAAACATTCAGTACTTC,CASSLVGPLAGGSKNIQYF
TRBJ1-1,TRBV5-8,TRBD1,NA,TGTGCCAGCAGCTTTTTACAGGGGTACACTGAAGCTTTCTTT,CASSFLQGYTEAFF
TRBJ1-6,TRBV4-1,NA,NA,TGCGCCAGCAGCCAGAGGCTGACCTATTCACCCCTCCACTTT,CASSQRLTYSPLHF
TRBJ2-2,TRBV10-3,NA,NA,TGTGCCATCAGTGGATCGGCGGGGCTGGGCACCGGGGAGCTGTTTTTT,CAISGSAGLGTGELFF
TRBJ2-5,TRBV2,NA,NA,TGTGCCAGCAGTGAAAAATCGATCCAAGAGACCCAGTACTTC,CASSEKSIQETQYF
TRBJ1-5,TRBV5-5,NA,NA,TGTGCCAGCAGCTTGTCGGGTACTAGCAATCAGCCCCAGCATTTT,CASSLSGTSNQPQHF
TRBJ1-6,TRBV6-1,NA,NA,TGTGCCAGCAGTGAGTACAGGGTTTCACCCCTCCACTTT,CASSEYRVSPLHF
TRBJ2-5,TRBV5-1,TRBD2,NA,TGCGCCAGCAGCTTGTCTCGGGGAGGGGAGACCCAGTACTTC,CASSLSRGGETQYF
TRBJ2-6,TRBV7-3,NA,NA,TGTGCCAGCAGCTTACCCCCCCACTCTGGGGCCAACGTCCTGACTTTC,CASSLPPHSGANVLTF
TRBJ2-1,TRBV5-1,TRBD1,few,TGCGCCAGCAGCTTGTGGACAGGGGTAGGGGGTGAGCAGTTCTTC,CASSLWTGVGGEQFF
TRBJ1-1,TRBV7-6,TRBD1,NA,TGTGCCAGCAGCTTGGGACAGGCGGCTGAAGCTTTCTTT,CASSLGQAAEAFF
TRBJ2-1,TRBV14,NA,NA,TGTGCCAGCAGCCGGCAAGGGGGCAATGAGCAGTTCTTC,CASSRQGGNEQFF
TRBJ1-4,TRBV5-1,TRBD1,NA,TGCGCCAGCAGCCCGACAGGGGGCGATGAAAAACTGTTTTTT,CASSPTGGDEKLFF
TRBJ2-3,TRBV7-9,NA,NA,TGTGCCAGCAGCTTACGGGGGCTTACGCAGTATTTT,CASSLRGLTQYF
TRBJ2-3,TRBV6-4,TRBD2,once,TGTGCCAGCAGTACTAGCGGGGGGGCGAGCACAGATACGCAGTATTTT,CASSTSGGASTDTQYF
TRBJ2-2,TRBV30,TRBD1,NA,TGTGCCTGGGTCAACAGGGGCGTAAACACCGGGGAGCTGTTTTTT,CAWVNRGVNTGELFF
TRBJ2-7,TRBV7-9,TRBD1,NA,TGTGCCAGCAGCTTAGCGAAGGGACAGGCGGTCGAGCAGTACTTC,CASSLAKGQAVEQYF
TRBJ2-7,TRBV11-2,NA,NA,TGTGCCAGCAGCCCCCCTGAGGCTAGCTCCTACGAGCAGTACTTC,CASSPPEASSYEQYF
TRBJ2-7,TRBV10-2,TRBD1,NA,TGCGCCAGCAGCAGGGACAGGAATCAGCAGAAGCAGTACTTC,CASSRDRNQQKQYF
TRBJ1-1,TRBV5-1,NA,NA,TGCGCCAGCAGCTTTCAACCCCGGGACACGAACACTGAAGCTTTCTTT,CASSFQPRDTNTEAFF
TRBJ2-7,TRBV4-3,TRBD2,NA,TGCGCCAGCAGCCGGGGACTAGCGGACTCCTACGAGCAGTACTTC,CASSRGLADSYEQYF
TRBJ1-4,TRBV7-6,NA,NA,TGTGCCAGCAGTTTAGGCTTGAGGGAGGGAACTAATGAAAAACTGTTTTTT,CASSLGLREGTNEKLFF
TRBJ2-5,TRBV5-4,NA,NA,TGTGCCAGCAGCTTGAAAGGTCCAGAGACCCAGTACTTC,CASSLKGPETQYF
TRBJ1-4,TRBV19,TRBD1,NA,TGTGCCAGTAGTATTACCGGGACAGGAATTGAAAAACTGTTTTTT,CASSITGTGIEKLFF